These 21 T cell receptor beta chains were sequenced from one sample in a study of blood T cells in healthy people across ages. Alongside a J-beta primer mix, a sample-barcoded 5' primer served in a second PCR lasting roughly 6 to 12 cycles. TCRdb re-analysed the 5' RACE reads in MiXCR, keeping a single row per CDR3 protein. The data hold approximately 2,000,000 distinct CDR3 sequences, with 39% observed a single time. The sample consisted of blood. The receptors here all came from a human donor in good health.

The chain joins TRBV6-2 or TRBV6-3 to TRBJ2-7; D possibly matches TRBD1 or TRBD2 (5 bases each). Trimming cost V 5 bases and J 2 bases, with 16 bases left between them. From germline, CDR1 is MNHEY and CDR2 SVGEGT. The CDR3 is 15 amino acids. The CDR3 DNA is TGTGCCAGCAGTCACAATTTGGGACCCCCCTACGAGCAGTACTTC. This encodes CASSHNLGPPYEQYF.

The genes are TRBV27 and TRBJ1-5; D ambiguous. Germline CDR1 is MNHEY and CDR2 is SMNVEV (reference sequence). V dropped 6 bases and J dropped 4 bases, with 13 bases sitting between them. The CDR3 consists of 14 residues. CDR3 region: CASRSGRSNQPQHF. For the CDR3, the DNA is TGTGCCAGCAGGTCAGGCAGGTCTAATCAGCCCCAGCATTTT.

V and J are TRBV5-1 and TRBJ2-1; tentative D call: TRBD1 (6 bases). The CDR3 has 14 residues. Germline values: CDR1 SGHRS, CDR2 YFSETQ. Trimming shortened V by 5 bases and J by 8 bases, and 17 bases separated the two germline ends. CDR3 sequence (DNA): TGCGCCAGCAGTTCAGAATACAGGGTCCATGAGCAGTTCTTC. The encoded protein is CASSSEYRVHEQFF. Based on the CDR3 plus reference TRBV5-1 and TRBJ2-1, the full variable domain is KAGVTQTPRYLIKTRGQQVTLSCSPISGHRSVSWYQQTPGQGLQFLFEYFSETQRNKGNFPGRFSGRQFSNSRSEMNVSTLELGDSALYLCASSSEYRVHEQFFGPGTRLTVL.

J is TRBJ2-7 and V is TRBV18; D gene uncertain. CDR3 size: 11 residues. V lost 3 bases to trimming and J lost 11 bases, with 11 bases between them. The germline V gene has CDR1 KGHSH and CDR2 LQKENI. The DNA of the CDR3 is TGTGCCAGCTCACCCGGATCCCACAAGTACTTC. Translated, it gives CASSPGSHKYF.

The chain joins TRBV20-1 to TRBJ1-2, with TRBD1 identical over 9 bases. V lost 6 bases, J lost 3 bases, and 8 bases stayed unmatched. The CDR3 is 14 amino acids. In germline, CDR1 is DFQATT, CDR2 SNEGSKA (reference sequence). For the CDR3, the DNA is TGCAGTGCCACGATACAGGGGGCTGACTATGGCTACACCTTC. It translates to CSATIQGADYGYTF.

A few counts support this clonotype. The gene calls are TRBV7-9 and TRBJ2-7; the D call may be TRBD1 or TRBD2 (5 bases each). Trimming shortened V by 3 bases and J by 6 bases, and 18 bases separated the two germline ends. This CDR3 has 15 amino acids. CDR1 and CDR2 from the germline V gene are SEHNR and FQNEAQ (reference sequence). CDR3 region: CASSFPLGRDVEQYF. The CDR3 DNA follows: TGTGCCAGCAGCTTCCCCCTAGGAAGGGACGTCGAGCAGTACTTC.

This clonotype has more than one count but fewer than ten. The J gene is TRBJ1-2, the V gene TRBV28; D uncertain. CDR3 size: 14 residues. CDR1 is MDHEN and CDR2 is SYDVKM in the germline V gene. The V end lost 6 bases, the J end lost 3 bases, and 14 bases lay between the germline ends. The CDR3: CASSTEAGYYGYTF. The CDR3 nucleotides read TGTGCCAGCAGCACAGAGGCCGGGTACTATGGCTACACCTTC.

The chain employs TRBV7-9 and TRBJ1-5; 7 bases map to TRBD1. This CDR3 is built from 14 residues. Germline-derived CDR1 and CDR2 are SEHNR and FQNEAQ (reference sequence). The V segment lost 6 bases and the J segment 4 bases; nucleotides outside the gene matches: 6. CDR3 residues: CASSFQGENQPQHF. The DNA of the CDR3 is TGTGCCAGCAGTTTTCAGGGGGAGAATCAGCCCCAGCATTTT.

The CDR3 loop reads CASSHGTGGEEQYF. CDR3 in DNA: TGCGCCAGCAGCCACGGGACAGGGGGCGAAGAGCAGTACTTC. The V gene is TRBV5-1, the J gene TRBJ2-7, with 12 bases lining up with TRBD1. CDR3 length equals 14 residues. J was trimmed by 7 bases and V by 4 bases; bases with no gene match: 6. CDR1 and CDR2 from the germline V gene are SGHRS and YFSETQ.

For this clonotype: A read error is possible here, since a much larger clone lies one base away. J is TRBJ2-3 and V is TRBV29-1, with D perhaps TRBD1 (5 bases). Germline V CDR1 and CDR2: SQVTM, ANQGSEA. The CDR3 length is 13 residues. The CDR3 coding sequence is TGCAGCGTTGAGCTCGTCTTCACAGGTACGCAGTATTTT. Translating it yields CSVELVFTGTQYF.

The V call is TRBV20-1, the J call TRBJ1-4; TRBD1 matches at 8 bases. V shed 2 bases and J 3 bases; nucleotides not matched to a gene: 8. The CDR3 contains 16 residues. Germline V CDR1 and CDR2: DFQATT, SNEGSKA (reference sequence). The CDR3: CSARPIQGAANEKLFF. The CDR3, as DNA: TGCAGTGCTAGACCCATCCAGGGGGCGGCTAATGAAAAACTGTTTTTT.

This clonotype was seen more than once but under ten times. This chain uses TRBV10-3 with TRBJ2-1; D is unclear. The CDR3 length is 12 residues. Germline CDR1 ENHRY, CDR2 SYGVKD. V was clipped by 0 bases and J by 8 bases, with 5 bases between them. Written as DNA, the CDR3 is TGTGCCATCAGTGAGTCCTCTGATGAGCAGTTCTTC. Protein product: CAISESSDEQFF.

The chain couples TRBV9 to TRBJ2-1; 8 positions match TRBD1. This CDR3 is 15 amino acids long. CDR1 SGDLS and CDR2 YYNGEE come from the germline V gene. V shed 3 bases and J 8 bases; nucleotides not matched to a gene: 10. As DNA, the CDR3 is TGTGCCAGCAGCGCATCCGGGACAGGATTATATGAGCAGTTCTTC. It translates to CASSASGTGLYEQFF.

The chain links TRBV7-2 to TRBJ2-3, with a possible D match to TRBD2 (7 bases). Germline loops: CDR1 SGHTA, CDR2 FQGNSA. This CDR3 is 16 amino acids long. The V end was cut by 4 bases, the J end by 2 bases, with 16 bases between. This CDR3 reads CASSSRGASDTDTQYF. CDR3 bases: TGTGCCAGCAGCTCTCGGGGGGCCTCTGACACAGATACGCAGTATTTT.

This rearrangement joins TRBV4-2 to TRBJ2-7; 9 bases fit TRBD2. The length of the CDR3 is 19 residues. J was trimmed by 5 bases and V by 0 bases; bases with no gene match: 17. CDR1 LGHNA and CDR2 YNFKEQ come from the germline V gene. The CDR3 loop is CASSQEGGSGGAILDEQYF. CDR3 nucleotides: TGTGCCAGCAGCCAAGAGGGTGGTAGCGGGGGCGCCATACTGGACGAGCAGTACTTC.

The chain is built from TRBV4-3 and TRBJ2-4, with 7 bases matching TRBD2. The J call may not be correct, given that the DNA end is closer to TRBJ2-5. Germline CDR1 and CDR2: LGHNA and YSLEER. The CDR3 is 18 residues long. The CDR3 loop reads CASSQVNYRDGGSETQYF. The CDR3 DNA is TGCGCCAGCAGCCAAGTGAACTACCGGGACGGGGGGTCAGAGACCCAGTACTTC.

This clonotype has a handful of counts. This rearrangement joins TRBV5-1 to TRBJ2-1; D is unclear. V was trimmed by 5 bases and J by 3 bases, leaving 12 bases between them. The germline V gene encodes CDR1 SGHRS and CDR2 YFSETQ. This CDR3 has 14 residues. CDR3 bases: TGCGCCAGCAGTCCCGTCGGGCTCTACAATGAGCAGTTCTTC. It encodes CASSPVGLYNEQFF.

This clonotype was recorded a few times. Compared with germline, one end of the junction differs, possibly owing to a read error. The V gene is TRBV29-1, the J gene TRBJ1-1; D not certain. From germline, CDR1 is SQVTM and CDR2 ANQGSEA. This CDR3 is 12 amino acids long. The CDR3 DNA follows: TGCAGCGTTCAGCAGGCGAACGCTGAAGCTTTCTTT. Its translation: CSVQQANAEAFF.

The gene calls are TRBV7-9 and TRBJ2-5; 8 nucleotides line up with TRBD1. The CDR3 is 13 amino acids. In germline, CDR1 is SEHNR, CDR2 FQNEAQ (reference sequence). Unmatched junction bases numbered 9, after V lost 4 bases and J lost 11 bases. The CDR3 sequence: CASSSAGGNEQYF. CDR3 coding DNA: TGTGCCAGCAGCTCCGCAGGGGGCAATGAGCAGTACTTC.

V usage is TRBV5-1 and J usage is TRBJ2-7; 8 bases fit TRBD1. The ends lost 0 bases at V and 2 bases at J; junction bases unmatched: 4. The CDR3 runs to 15 residues. Germline V gene data show CDR1 as SGHRS and CDR2 as YFSETQ. The CDR3 sequence is CASSLGTGTTYEQYF. The CDR3 region has the DNA TGCGCCAGCAGCTTGGGGACAGGGACAACCTACGAGCAGTACTTC. Using reference TRBV5-1 and TRBJ2-7 for the parts outside the CDR3, the full variable domain is KAGVTQTPRYLIKTRGQQVTLSCSPISGHRSVSWYQQTPGQGLQFLFEYFSETQRNKGNFPGRFSGRQFSNSRSEMNVSTLELGDSALYLCASSLGTGTTYEQYFGPGTRLTVT.

This chain connects TRBV4-1 to TRBJ2-5; either TRBD1 or TRBD2 may supply D (5 bases each). The DNA end is more similar to TRBJ2-7, so the J call may be wrong. This CDR3 has 14 amino acids. CDR1 is MGHRA, CDR2 YSYEKL, per germline. The CDR3, as DNA: TGCGCCAGCAGCCAAGCCCCAGGGAGCTACGAGCAGTACTTC. Protein product: CASSQAPGSYEQYF.